The 26 T cell receptor beta chains reported below all come from one sample, sequenced in a study of shared clonotypes between healthy human individuals. Naive CD8 cells lacked CD45RO, underwent positive selection for CCR7 and left out terminally differentiated effector memory CD45RA+ cells. The data were produced by immunoSEQ multiplex PCR, yet TCRdb's version contains in-frame clones alone and is incomplete. The top ten hold less than 0.25% of the sample, which has under 1 million clones, roughly 96% seen once. The source material was naive CD8+ T cells sorted from blood. The receptors originated from a man aged 25 to 40 in good health.

V is TRBV5-1 and J is TRBJ2-7; unclear D gene. The CDR3 spans 12 residues. The V end lost 2 bases, the J end lost 4 bases, and 7 bases lay between the germline ends. Germline CDR1 SGHRS, CDR2 YFSETQ. The CDR3 sequence is CASSFPKYEQYF. As DNA, the CDR3 is TGCGCCAGCAGCTTCCCCAAGTACGAGCAGTACTTC.

V gene TRBV6-5 combines with J gene TRBJ2-2, with D tentatively TRBD2 (5 bases). V dropped 0 bases and J dropped 6 bases, with 11 bases sitting between them. This CDR3 comprises 15 residues. Looked up from germline, CDR1 is MNHEY and CDR2 is SVGAGI. CDR3 nucleotides: TGTGCCAGCAGTTACTCATCTCGAGGGTCCGGGGAGCTGTTTTTT. Its protein product is CASSYSSRGSGELFF.

The chain links TRBV7-9 to TRBJ2-1; 7 bases fit TRBD1. CDR3 length equals 12 residues. Germline CDR1 reads SEHNR; CDR2 reads FQNEAQ (reference sequence). Unmatched junction bases numbered 3, after V lost 4 bases and J lost 9 bases. In DNA form, the CDR3 reads TGTGCCAGCAGCTACGGGACAGCTGAGCAGTTCTTC. Encoded protein: CASSYGTAEQFF. The complete variable domain, with remaining parts taken from reference TRBV7-9 and TRBJ2-1, reads DTGVSQNPRHKITKRGQNVTFRCDPISEHNRLYWYRQTLGQGPEFLTYFQNEAQLEKSRLLSDRFSAERPKGSFSTLEIQRTEQGDSAMYLCASSYGTAEQFFGPGTRLTVL.

The J gene is TRBJ2-1, the V gene TRBV14; tentatively, D is TRBD2 (5 bases). CDR1 and CDR2 from the germline V gene are SGHDN and FVKESK. This CDR3 spans 15 amino acids. The germline V and J ends were trimmed by 4 bases and 4 bases, with 14 bases remaining between them. CDR3 sequence (DNA): TGTGCCAGCAGCCGTCATGGACTCCAGTACAATGAGCAGTTCTTC. Translation: CASSRHGLQYNEQFF. Complete variable domain (other parts from reference TRBV14 and TRBJ2-1): EAGVTQFPSHSVIEKGQTVTLRCDPISGHDNLYWYRRVMGKEIKFLLHFVKESKQDESGMPNNRFLAERTGGTYSTLKVQPAELEDSGVYFCASSRHGLQYNEQFFGPGTRLTVL.

J is TRBJ2-7 and V is TRBV7-8; D possibly corresponds to TRBD1 (5 bases). The V gene lost 7 bases and the J gene lost 5 bases, with 12 bases spanning the gap. Per the germline V gene, CDR1 is SGHVS and CDR2 is FQNEAQ. This CDR3 is 12 amino acids long. CDR3 nucleotide sequence: TGTGCCAGCATGCAGGGTATCCACGAGCAGTACTTC. Its translation is CASMQGIHEQYF.

The rearrangement uses TRBV5-4 and TRBJ2-2; D possibly corresponds to TRBD2 (5 bases). Trimming pared 3 bases from V and 6 bases from J, leaving 12 bases between. The germline V gene encodes CDR1 SGHNT and CDR2 YYREEE (reference sequence). The CDR3 has 14 residues. The CDR3 coding sequence is TGTGCCAGCAGCTCAGAAAGCGGTCCCGGGGAGCTGTTTTTT. Translated, it gives CASSSESGPGELFF.

V and J are TRBV4-3 and TRBJ2-2; D unclear. Germline CDR1 reads LGHNA; CDR2 reads YSLEER. Trimming removed 0 bases from V and 5 bases from J, with 4 bases in between. There are 13 residues in the CDR3. Here the CDR3 DNA reads TGCGCCAGCAGCCAAGACTCGACCGGGGAGCTGTTTTTT. This translates into CASSQDSTGELFF.

This clone is a singleton in its sample. This chain uses TRBV7-6 with TRBJ2-1, with 8 bases matching TRBD2. CDR3 length: 16 residues. Germline V gene sequence: CDR1 SGHVS, CDR2 FNYEAQ. V lost 5 bases to trimming and J lost 3 bases; unmatched junction nucleotides: 9. This chain's CDR3 is CASSQIAGNFYNEQFF. In nucleotides, the CDR3 is TGTGCCAGCAGCCAAATAGCGGGGAATTTCTACAATGAGCAGTTCTTC.

This chain connects TRBV13 to TRBJ2-7; possibly TRBD2 for D (6 bases). Germline assignment: CDR1 PRHDT and CDR2 FYEKMQ (reference sequence). V shed 1 base and J shed 3 bases, with 10 bases lying between them. This CDR3 contains 14 residues. The CDR3 reads CASSLESGVYEQYF. DNA for the CDR3: TGTGCCAGCAGCTTAGAATCGGGGGTCTACGAGCAGTACTTC.

The chain joins TRBV29-1 to TRBJ1-1, with D unresolved. The germline V gene encodes CDR1 SQVTM and CDR2 ANQGSEA. Trimming took 1 base from V and 4 from J, leaving 7 bases between them. The CDR3 totals 12 residues. The CDR3 sequence is CSVEGRATEAFF. The CDR3 DNA sequence: TGCAGCGTTGAAGGGCGCGCCACTGAAGCTTTCTTT. The full variable domain, with the rest looked up from reference TRBV29-1 and TRBJ1-1, is SAVISQKPSRDICQRGTSLTIQCQVDSQVTMMFWYRQQPGQSLTLIATANQGSEATYESGFVIDKFPISRPNLTFSTLTVSNMSPEDSSIYLCSVEGRATEAFFGQGTRLTVV.

The rearrangement joins TRBV28 to TRBJ2-7, with 8 bases identical to TRBD2. CDR1 is MDHEN and CDR2 is SYDVKM in the germline V gene. V dropped 0 bases and J dropped 6; count of bases not matched to a gene: 10. The CDR3 is 16 residues long. The CDR3 here is CASSLWGSGTLCEQYF. Here the CDR3 DNA reads TGTGCCAGCAGTTTATGGGGTAGCGGGACCCTTTGCGAGCAGTACTTC.

The J gene is TRBJ1-5, the V gene TRBV19; TRBD1 aligns across 9 bases. The CDR3 has 14 amino acids. Germline values: CDR1 LNHDA, CDR2 SQIVND (reference sequence). J lost 7 bases, V lost 4 bases, and 5 bases had no gene match. CDR3 in amino acids: CASSTTGGSQPQHF. CDR3 sequence (DNA): TGTGCCAGTAGTACGACAGGGGGTAGCCAGCCCCAGCATTTT.

The V call is TRBV7-9, the J call TRBJ1-1; TRBD1 aligns across 8 bases. The CDR3 length is 16 residues. V shed 0 bases, J shed 6 bases, and the junction held 9 bases outside the gene matches. The V gene's germline CDR1 is SEHNR and CDR2 FQNEAQ (reference sequence). The DNA of the CDR3 is TGTGCCAGCAGCTTAGCTTCGACAGGGGATTTCGCTGAAGCTTTCTTT. Amino acid sequence: CASSLASTGDFAEAFF. Combining the CDR3 with reference TRBV7-9 and TRBJ1-1 gives the whole variable domain DTGVSQNPRHKITKRGQNVTFRCDPISEHNRLYWYRQTLGQGPEFLTYFQNEAQLEKSRLLSDRFSAERPKGSFSTLEIQRTEQGDSAMYLCASSLASTGDFAEAFFGQGTRLTVV.

The V gene is TRBV7-9, the J gene TRBJ2-1; no clear D. The germline CDR1 and CDR2 sequences are SEHNR and FQNEAQ (reference sequence). CDR3 length: 16 amino acids. The V and J ends lost 5 bases and 4 bases respectively, with 18 bases between them. Written as DNA, the CDR3 is TGTGCCAGCAGCCATAGGCCCACTACCGATTACAATGAGCAGTTCTTC. Protein product: CASSHRPTTDYNEQFF. Combining the CDR3 with reference TRBV7-9 and TRBJ2-1 gives the whole variable domain DTGVSQNPRHKITKRGQNVTFRCDPISEHNRLYWYRQTLGQGPEFLTYFQNEAQLEKSRLLSDRFSAERPKGSFSTLEIQRTEQGDSAMYLCASSHRPTTDYNEQFFGPGTRLTVL.

The chain is built from TRBV14 and TRBJ2-3; either TRBD1 or TRBD2 may supply D (5 bases each). Trimming took 1 base from V and 4 from J, leaving 6 bases between them. Per germline, CDR1 SGHDN and CDR2 FVKESK. This CDR3 has 13 amino acids. In DNA form, the CDR3 reads TGTGCCAGCAGCCAAGGAGGGGCAGATACGCAGTATTTT. This encodes CASSQGGADTQYF.

The chain employs TRBV6-1 and TRBJ2-1; possibly TRBD1 for D (5 bases). The CDR3 covers 14 residues. Trimming took off 4 bases at V and 4 bases at J, with 11 bases between the two ends. The germline gives CDR1 MNHNS, CDR2 SASEGT. The CDR3, as DNA: TGTGCCAGCAGTGCTGACAGATTTTACAATGAGCAGTTCTTC. This sequence encodes CASSADRFYNEQFF.

CDR3 loop: CASSPTLGYEQYF. The CDR3, as DNA: TGTGCCAGCAGCCCCACACTGGGATACGAGCAGTACTTC. V is TRBV2 and J is TRBJ2-7; D gene uncertain. V shed 6 bases and J shed 4 bases, with 13 bases lying between them. CDR1 and CDR2 from the germline V gene are SNHLY and FYNNEI. CDR3 size: 13 residues.

This clone was seen just once. CDR3 coding DNA: TGTGCCAGCAGTTACGTGGGGGGCCTCACAGATACGCAGTATTTT. This translates into CASSYVGGLTDTQYF. The rearrangement joins TRBV6-5 to TRBJ2-3; D might be TRBD1 or TRBD2, each matching 6 bases. This CDR3 is 15 amino acids long. CDR1 and CDR2 (germline): MNHEY, SVGAGI. Trimming took off 2 bases at V and 2 bases at J, with 11 bases between the two ends.

This chain joins TRBV6-1 and TRBJ1-1; D gene ambiguous. This CDR3 region has 13 residues. The germline V gene encodes CDR1 MNHNS and CDR2 SASEGT. V lost 3 bases and J 6 bases, leaving 11 bases between the germline ends. The CDR3 loop is CASSEHRFPEAFF. Written as DNA, the CDR3 is TGTGCCAGCAGTGAGCATCGGTTCCCTGAAGCTTTCTTT.

The genes are TRBV4-3 and TRBJ1-3; possibly TRBD1 for D (6 bases). This CDR3 has 16 amino acids. Germline V gene data show CDR1 as LGHNA and CDR2 as YSLEER. The V end lost 0 bases, the J end lost 4 bases, and 13 bases lay between the germline ends. CDR3: CASSQDRGGSGNTIYF. The CDR3 DNA sequence: TGCGCCAGCAGCCAAGATCGGGGGGGCAGCGGAAACACCATATATTTT.

This clone appeared once. The chain couples TRBV14 to TRBJ1-1; D perhaps matches TRBD1 (6 bases). In germline, CDR1 is SGHDN, CDR2 FVKESK. Trimming cost V 2 bases and J 5 bases, with 9 bases left between them. This CDR3 is built from 13 residues. The CDR3 nucleotides are TGTGCCAGCAGCCAATGGGACACGACTGAAGCTTTCTTT. Its translation is CASSQWDTTEAFF.

The chain uses TRBV4-3 and TRBJ2-1; TRBD2 matches at 8 bases. The CDR3 totals 15 residues. CDR1 and CDR2 from the germline V gene are LGHNA and YSLEER. The V segment lost 0 bases and the J segment 10 bases; nucleotides outside the gene matches: 8. The CDR3 protein is CASSQDSGRVYEQFF. The CDR3 nucleotides read TGCGCCAGCAGCCAAGATTCCGGGAGGGTCTACGAGCAGTTCTTC.

The chain carries TRBV10-3 and TRBJ1-2; D gene unclear. The CDR3 sequence is 12 residues long. Per the germline V gene, CDR1 is ENHRY and CDR2 is SYGVKD. V was pared by 4 bases and J by 7 bases, with 10 bases between. CDR3 nucleotides: TGTGCCATCAGTGCTGAGTCACCTGGCTACACCTTC. Its protein product is CAISAESPGYTF.

The chain has TRBV21-1 and TRBJ2-7. TRBV21-1 is a pseudogene locus. This CDR3 contains 15 residues. The CDR3, as DNA: TGTGCCAGCAGTTCGGTGGCAGGGTGGGGGTACGAGCAGTACTTC. It codes for CASSSVAGWGYEQYF.

This rearrangement joins TRBV27 to TRBJ2-7, with D possibly TRBD2 on 5 matching bases. The CDR3 runs to 14 residues. Per the germline V gene, CDR1 is MNHEY and CDR2 is SMNVEV (reference sequence). V dropped 3 bases and J dropped 2 bases, with 11 bases sitting between them. The CDR3 bases are TGTGCCAGCAGTTTTGGAGGAGCCACCTACGAGCAGTACTTC. Residues: CASSFGGATYEQYF.

The V gene is TRBV11-3, the J gene TRBJ2-1; no clear D gene. V dropped 6 bases and J dropped 5 bases, with 11 bases sitting between them. Germline loops: CDR1 SGHNT, CDR2 YENEEA. CDR3 length: 13 residues. The CDR3 region has the DNA TGTGCCAGCAGTTTTCGTGGAGACAATGAGCAGTTCTTC. Translation: CASSFRGDNEQFF.